This T cell receptor beta chain was profiled in a study of cytomegalovirus exposure and HLA in healthy donors. Whole-study results and caveats: The study designated 160 or so TCR beta chains cytomegalovirus-associated.

Vbeta (60) and Jbeta (13) primers were used in the PCR. Libraries were prepared by immunoSEQ multiplex PCR; TCRdb keeps only in-frame clonotypes and omits some of them. The sample shows about 130,000 clones, roughly 80% of them seen only once. Details on this clone: The target antigen is unknown.

The sequence came from a woman in her 50s in good health and CMV-seronegative. The sequencing sample was made of PBMCs.

CDR3 sequence reads: CASSAGTGDEQYF. DNA of the CDR3: TGTGCCAGCAGCGCAGGGACAGGTGACGAGCAGTACTTC. This chain connects TRBV9 to TRBJ2-7; the match to TRBD1 covers 8 bases. Germline V gene data show CDR1 as SGDLS and CDR2 as YYNGEE. This CDR3 is 13 amino acids long. Trimming at V came to 3 bases and at J to 5 bases, leaving 4 bases not matched to a gene. Complete variable domain (other parts from reference TRBV9 and TRBJ2-7): DSGVTQTPKHLITATGQRVTLRCSPRSGDLSVYWYQQSLDQGLQFLIQYYNGEERAKGNILERFSAQQFPDLHSELNLSSLELGDSALYFCASSAGTGDEQYFGPGTRLTVT.